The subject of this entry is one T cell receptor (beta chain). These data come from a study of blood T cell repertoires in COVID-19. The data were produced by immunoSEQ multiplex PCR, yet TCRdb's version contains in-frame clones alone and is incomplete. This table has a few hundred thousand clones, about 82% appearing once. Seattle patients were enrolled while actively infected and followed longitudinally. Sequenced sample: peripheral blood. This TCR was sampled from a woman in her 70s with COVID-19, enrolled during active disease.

Written as DNA, the CDR3 is TGCGCCAGCAGCCAAGATCGGACAGGGGTAAACACTGAAGCTTTCTTT. It specifies CASSQDRTGVNTEAFF. J is TRBJ1-1 and V is TRBV4-1; 9 bases map to TRBD1. The CDR3 loop spans 16 amino acids. CDR1 is MGHRA and CDR2 is YSYEKL in the germline V gene. Trimming cost V 0 bases and J 2 bases; bases outside gene matches: 4.